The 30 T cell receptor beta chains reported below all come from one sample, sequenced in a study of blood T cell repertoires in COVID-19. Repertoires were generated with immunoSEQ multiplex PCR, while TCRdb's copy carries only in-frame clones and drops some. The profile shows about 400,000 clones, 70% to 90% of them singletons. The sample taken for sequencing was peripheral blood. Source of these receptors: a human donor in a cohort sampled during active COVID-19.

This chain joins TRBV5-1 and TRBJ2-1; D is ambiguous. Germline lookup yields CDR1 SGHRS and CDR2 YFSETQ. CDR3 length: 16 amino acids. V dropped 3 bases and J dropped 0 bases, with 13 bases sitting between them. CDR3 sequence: CASSSRLGASYNEQFF. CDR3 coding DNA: TGCGCCAGCAGCTCCCGGCTGGGCGCCTCCTACAATGAGCAGTTCTTC.

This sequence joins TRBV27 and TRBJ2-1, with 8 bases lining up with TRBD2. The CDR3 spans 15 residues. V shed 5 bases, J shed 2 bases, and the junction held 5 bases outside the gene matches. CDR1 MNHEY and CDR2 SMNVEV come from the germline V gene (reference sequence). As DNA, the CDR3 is TGTGCCAGCAGTCTTACGGGACTAGCCTACAATGAGCAGTTCTTC. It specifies CASSLTGLAYNEQFF.

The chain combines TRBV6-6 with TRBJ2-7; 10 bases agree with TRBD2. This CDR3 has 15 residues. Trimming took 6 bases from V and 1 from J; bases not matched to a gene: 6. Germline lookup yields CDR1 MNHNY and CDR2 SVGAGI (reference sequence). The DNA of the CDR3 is TGTGCCAGCAGCTCTAGCGGGAGTTCTTCCTACGAGCAGTACTTC. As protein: CASSSSGSSSYEQYF.

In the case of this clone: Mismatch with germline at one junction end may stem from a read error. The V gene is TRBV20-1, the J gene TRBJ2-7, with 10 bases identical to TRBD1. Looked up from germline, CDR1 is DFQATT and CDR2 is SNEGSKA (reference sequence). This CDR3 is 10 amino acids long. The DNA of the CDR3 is TGCAGTGCGATCCGGGACAGGGGTCCCTTC. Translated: CSAIRDRGPF.

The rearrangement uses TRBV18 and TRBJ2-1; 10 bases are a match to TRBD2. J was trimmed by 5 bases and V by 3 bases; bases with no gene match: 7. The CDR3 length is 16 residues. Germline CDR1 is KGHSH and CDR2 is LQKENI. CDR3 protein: CASSPLSAGGDNEQFF. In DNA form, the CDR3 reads TGTGCCAGCTCACCCTTGTCAGCGGGGGGGGACAATGAGCAGTTCTTC.

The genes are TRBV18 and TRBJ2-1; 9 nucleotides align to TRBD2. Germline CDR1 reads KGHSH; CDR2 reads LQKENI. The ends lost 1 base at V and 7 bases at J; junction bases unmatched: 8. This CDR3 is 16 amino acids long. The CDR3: CASSPRGGRAWNEQFF. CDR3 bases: TGTGCCAGCTCACCACGGGGCGGGAGGGCCTGGAATGAGCAGTTCTTC.

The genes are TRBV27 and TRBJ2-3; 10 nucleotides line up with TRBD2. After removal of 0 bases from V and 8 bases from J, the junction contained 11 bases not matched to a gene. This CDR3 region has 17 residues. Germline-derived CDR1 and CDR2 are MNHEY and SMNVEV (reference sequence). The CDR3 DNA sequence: TGTGCCAGCAGTTTATCGGGGCTAGCGGGAGCTAGGGGTACGCAGTATTTT. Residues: CASSLSGLAGARGTQYF.

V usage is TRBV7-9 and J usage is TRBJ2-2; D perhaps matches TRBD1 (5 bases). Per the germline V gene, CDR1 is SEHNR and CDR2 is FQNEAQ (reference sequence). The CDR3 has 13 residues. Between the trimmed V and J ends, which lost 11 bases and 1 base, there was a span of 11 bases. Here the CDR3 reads CARSQGNTGELFF. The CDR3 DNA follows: TGTGCCCGGAGTCAGGGGAACACCGGGGAGCTGTTTTTT.

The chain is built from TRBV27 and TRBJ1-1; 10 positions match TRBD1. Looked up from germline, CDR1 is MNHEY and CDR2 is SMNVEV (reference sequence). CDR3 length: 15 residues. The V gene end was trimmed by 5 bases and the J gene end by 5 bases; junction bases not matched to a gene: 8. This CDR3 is CASSPWTGGGTEAFF. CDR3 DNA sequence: TGTGCCAGCAGTCCATGGACAGGGGGTGGGACTGAAGCTTTCTTT.

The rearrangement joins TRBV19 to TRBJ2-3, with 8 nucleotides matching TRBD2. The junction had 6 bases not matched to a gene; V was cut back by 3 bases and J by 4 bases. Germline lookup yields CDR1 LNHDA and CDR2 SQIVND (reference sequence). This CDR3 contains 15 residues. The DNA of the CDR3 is TGTGCCAGTAGTATGTCCAGCGGGGGAGCAGATACGCAGTATTTT. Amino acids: CASSMSSGGADTQYF.

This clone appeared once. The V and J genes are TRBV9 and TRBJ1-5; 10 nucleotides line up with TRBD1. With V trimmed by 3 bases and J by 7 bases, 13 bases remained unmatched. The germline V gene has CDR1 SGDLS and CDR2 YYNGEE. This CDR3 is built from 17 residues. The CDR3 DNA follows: TGTGCCAGCAGCGCCGGGACAGGGGATTGGGGCCGGCAGCCCCAGCATTTT. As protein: CASSAGTGDWGRQPQHF.

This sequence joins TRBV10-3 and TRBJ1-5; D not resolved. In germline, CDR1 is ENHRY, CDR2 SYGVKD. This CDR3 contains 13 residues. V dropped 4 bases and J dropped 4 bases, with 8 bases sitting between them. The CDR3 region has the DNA TGTGCCATCAGTGGTCAGATTAATCAGCCCCAGCATTTT. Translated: CAISGQINQPQHF.

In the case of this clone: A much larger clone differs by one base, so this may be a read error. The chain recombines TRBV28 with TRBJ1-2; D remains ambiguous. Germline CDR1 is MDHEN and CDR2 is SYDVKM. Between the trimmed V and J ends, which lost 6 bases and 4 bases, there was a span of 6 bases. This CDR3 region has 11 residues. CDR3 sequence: CASSGSYGYTF. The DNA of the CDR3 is TGTGCCAGCAGCGGGAGCTATGGCTACACCTTC.

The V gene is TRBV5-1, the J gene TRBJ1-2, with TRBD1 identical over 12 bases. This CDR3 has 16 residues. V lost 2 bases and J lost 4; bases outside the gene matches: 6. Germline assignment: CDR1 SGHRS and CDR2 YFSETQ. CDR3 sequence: CASSFRDRGRSYGYTF. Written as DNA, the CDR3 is TGCGCCAGCAGCTTTCGGGACAGGGGGCGTAGCTATGGCTACACCTTC. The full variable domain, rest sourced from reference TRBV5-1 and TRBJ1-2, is KAGVTQTPRYLIKTRGQQVTLSCSPISGHRSVSWYQQTPGQGLQFLFEYFSETQRNKGNFPGRFSGRQFSNSRSEMNVSTLELGDSALYLCASSFRDRGRSYGYTFGSGTRLTVV.

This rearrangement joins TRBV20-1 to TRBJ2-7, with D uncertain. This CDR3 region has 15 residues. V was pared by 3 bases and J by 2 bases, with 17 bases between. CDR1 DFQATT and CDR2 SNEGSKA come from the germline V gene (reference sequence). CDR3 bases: TGCAGTGCTAGTATAAACGATGGCATTCCCTACGAGCAGTACTTC. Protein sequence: CSASINDGIPYEQYF.

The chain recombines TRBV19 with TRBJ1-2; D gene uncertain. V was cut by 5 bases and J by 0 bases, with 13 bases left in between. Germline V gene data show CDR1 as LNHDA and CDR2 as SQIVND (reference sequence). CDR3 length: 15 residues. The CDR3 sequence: CASSRTELANYGYTF. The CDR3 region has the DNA TGTGCCAGTAGTCGGACGGAACTAGCTAACTATGGCTACACCTTC.

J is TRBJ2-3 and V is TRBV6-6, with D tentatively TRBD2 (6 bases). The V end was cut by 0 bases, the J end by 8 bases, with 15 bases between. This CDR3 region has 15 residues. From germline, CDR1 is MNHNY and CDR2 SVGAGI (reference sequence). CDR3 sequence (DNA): TGTGCCAGCAGTTACTCGGGGGGTGGAGGTGGTACGCAGTATTTT. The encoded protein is CASSYSGGGGGTQYF.

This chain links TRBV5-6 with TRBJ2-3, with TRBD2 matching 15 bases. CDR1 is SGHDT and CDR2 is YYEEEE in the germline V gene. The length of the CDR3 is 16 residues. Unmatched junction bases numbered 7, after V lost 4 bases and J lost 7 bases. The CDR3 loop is CASSHGLAGGPYTQYF. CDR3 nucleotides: TGTGCCAGCAGCCACGGACTAGCGGGAGGGCCGTATACGCAGTATTTT.

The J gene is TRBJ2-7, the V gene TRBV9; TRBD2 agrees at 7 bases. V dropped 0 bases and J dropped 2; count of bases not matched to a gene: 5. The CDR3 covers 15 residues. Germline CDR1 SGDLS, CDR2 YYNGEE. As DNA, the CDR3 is TGTGCCAGCAGCGTAGCCCCTAGCGGAGCCTACGAGCAGTACTTC. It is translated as CASSVAPSGAYEQYF.

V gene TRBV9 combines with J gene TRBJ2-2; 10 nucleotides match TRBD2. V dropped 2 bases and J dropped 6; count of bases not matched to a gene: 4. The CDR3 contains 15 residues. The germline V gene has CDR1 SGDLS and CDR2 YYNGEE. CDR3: CASSVASGRSGELFF. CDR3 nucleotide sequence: TGTGCCAGCAGCGTGGCTAGCGGGAGATCCGGGGAGCTGTTTTTT.

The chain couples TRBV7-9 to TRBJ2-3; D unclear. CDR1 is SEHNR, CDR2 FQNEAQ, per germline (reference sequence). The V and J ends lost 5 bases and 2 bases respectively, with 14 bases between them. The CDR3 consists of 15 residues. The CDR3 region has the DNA TGTGCCAGCAGCCTAGGAGTTTTCTACACAGATACGCAGTATTTT. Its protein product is CASSLGVFYTDTQYF.

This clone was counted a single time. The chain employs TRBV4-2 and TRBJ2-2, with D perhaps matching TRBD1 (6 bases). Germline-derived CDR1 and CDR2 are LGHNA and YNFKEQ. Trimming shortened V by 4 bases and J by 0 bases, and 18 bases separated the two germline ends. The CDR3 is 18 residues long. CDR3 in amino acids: CASSPDSGDTANTGELFF. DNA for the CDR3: TGTGCCAGCAGCCCAGACTCCGGGGACACCGCGAACACCGGGGAGCTGTTTTTT.

The CDR3 DNA reads TGTGCCAGCAGTGAAGCTCCAGGGGCGGGAGGCTATAGCAATCAGCCCCAGCATTTT. It specifies CASSEAPGAGGYSNQPQHF. The chain links TRBV2 to TRBJ1-5, with TRBD1 as a possible D gene (6 bases). Germline CDR1 and CDR2: SNHLY and FYNNEI. V lost 0 bases to trimming and J lost 0 bases, with 18 bases between them. The CDR3 consists of 19 residues.

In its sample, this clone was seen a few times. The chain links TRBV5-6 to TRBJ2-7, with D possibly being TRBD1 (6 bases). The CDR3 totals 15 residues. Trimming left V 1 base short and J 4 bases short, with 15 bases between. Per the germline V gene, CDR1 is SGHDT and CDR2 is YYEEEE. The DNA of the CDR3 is TGTGCCAGCAGCTTGTATCAGGGACAAGGATACGAGCAGTACTTC. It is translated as CASSLYQGQGYEQYF.

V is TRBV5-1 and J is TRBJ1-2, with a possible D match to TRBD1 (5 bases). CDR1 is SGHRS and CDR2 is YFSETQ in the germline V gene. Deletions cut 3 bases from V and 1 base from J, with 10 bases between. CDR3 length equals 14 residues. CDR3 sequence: CASSSGGLNYGYTF. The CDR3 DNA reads TGCGCCAGCAGCTCGGGGGGACTTAACTATGGCTACACCTTC.

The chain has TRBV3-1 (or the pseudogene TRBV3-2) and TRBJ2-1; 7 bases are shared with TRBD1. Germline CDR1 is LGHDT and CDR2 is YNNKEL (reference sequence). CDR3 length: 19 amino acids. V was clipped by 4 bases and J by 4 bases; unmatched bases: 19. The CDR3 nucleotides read TGTGCCAGCAGCCGAAGAAGGGATTCCCGGGACAGACCTTACAATGAGCAGTTCTTC. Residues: CASSRRRDSRDRPYNEQFF.

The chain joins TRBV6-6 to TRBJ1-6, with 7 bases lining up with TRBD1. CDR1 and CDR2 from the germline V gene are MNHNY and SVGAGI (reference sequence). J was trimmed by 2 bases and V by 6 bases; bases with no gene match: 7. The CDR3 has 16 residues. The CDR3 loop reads CASSSDRRAYNSPLHF. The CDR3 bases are TGTGCCAGCAGCTCGGACAGGAGAGCCTATAATTCACCCCTCCACTTT.

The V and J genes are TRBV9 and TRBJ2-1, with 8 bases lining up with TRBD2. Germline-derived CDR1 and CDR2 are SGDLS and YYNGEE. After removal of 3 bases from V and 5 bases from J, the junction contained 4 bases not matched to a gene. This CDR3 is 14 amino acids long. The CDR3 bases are TGTGCCAGCAGCGGGACTAGCAGTAACAATGAGCAGTTCTTC. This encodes CASSGTSSNNEQFF. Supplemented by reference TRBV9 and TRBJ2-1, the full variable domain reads DSGVTQTPKHLITATGQRVTLRCSPRSGDLSVYWYQQSLDQGLQFLIQYYNGEERAKGNILERFSAQQFPDLHSELNLSSLELGDSALYFCASSGTSSNNEQFFGPGTRLTVL.

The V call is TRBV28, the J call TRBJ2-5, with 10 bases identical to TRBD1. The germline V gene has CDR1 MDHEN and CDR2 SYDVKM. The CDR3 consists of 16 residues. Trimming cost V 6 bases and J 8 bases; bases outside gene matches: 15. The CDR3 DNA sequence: TGTGCCAGCAGCCCCCCCGGGACAGGGGTTTTAGGTACCCAGTACTTC. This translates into CASSPPGTGVLGTQYF. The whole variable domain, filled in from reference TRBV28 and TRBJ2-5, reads DVKVTQSSRYLVKRTGEKVFLECVQDMDHENMFWYRQDPGLGLRLIYFSYDVKMKEKGDIPEGYSVSREKKERFSLILESASTNQTSMYLCASSPPGTGVLGTQYFGPGTRLLVL.

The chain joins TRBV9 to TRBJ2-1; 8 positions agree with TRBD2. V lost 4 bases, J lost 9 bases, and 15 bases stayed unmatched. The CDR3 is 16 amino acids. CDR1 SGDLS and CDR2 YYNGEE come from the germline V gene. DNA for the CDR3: TGTGCCAGCAGCCCCCGACTAGCGAAAAAGGAAGGTGAGCAGTTCTTC. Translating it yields CASSPRLAKKEGEQFF.